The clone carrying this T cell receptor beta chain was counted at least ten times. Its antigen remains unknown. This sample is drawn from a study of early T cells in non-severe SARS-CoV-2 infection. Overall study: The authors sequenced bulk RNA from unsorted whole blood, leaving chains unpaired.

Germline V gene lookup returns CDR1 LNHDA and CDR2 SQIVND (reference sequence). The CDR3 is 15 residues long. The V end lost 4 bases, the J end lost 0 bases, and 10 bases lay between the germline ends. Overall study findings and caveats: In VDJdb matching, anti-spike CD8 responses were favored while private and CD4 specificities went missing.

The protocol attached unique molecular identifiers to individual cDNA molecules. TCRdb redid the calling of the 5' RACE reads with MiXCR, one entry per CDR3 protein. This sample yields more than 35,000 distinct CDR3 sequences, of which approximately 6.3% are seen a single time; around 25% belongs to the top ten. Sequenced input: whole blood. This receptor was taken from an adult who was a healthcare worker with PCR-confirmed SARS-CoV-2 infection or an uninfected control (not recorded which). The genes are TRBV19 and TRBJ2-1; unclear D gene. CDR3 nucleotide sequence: TGTGCCAGTAGTACAGGAGCCCTCTCCTACAATGAGCAGTTCTTC. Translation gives CASSTGALSYNEQFF.